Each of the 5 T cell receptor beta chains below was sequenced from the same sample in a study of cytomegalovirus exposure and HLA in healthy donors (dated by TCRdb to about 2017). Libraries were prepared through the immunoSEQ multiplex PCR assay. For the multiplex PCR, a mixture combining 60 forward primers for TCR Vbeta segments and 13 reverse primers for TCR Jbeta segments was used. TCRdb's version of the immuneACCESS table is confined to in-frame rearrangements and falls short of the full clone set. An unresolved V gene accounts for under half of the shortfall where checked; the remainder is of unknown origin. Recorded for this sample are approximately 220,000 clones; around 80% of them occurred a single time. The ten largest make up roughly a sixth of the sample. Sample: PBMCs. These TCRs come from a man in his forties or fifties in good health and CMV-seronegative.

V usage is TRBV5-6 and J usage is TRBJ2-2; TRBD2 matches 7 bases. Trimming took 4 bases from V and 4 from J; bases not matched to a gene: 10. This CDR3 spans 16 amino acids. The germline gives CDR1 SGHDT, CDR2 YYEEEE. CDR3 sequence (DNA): TGTGCCAGCAGCCTCGGGAGGTCGGGGCCCACCGGGGAGCTGTTTTTT. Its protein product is CASSLGRSGPTGELFF.

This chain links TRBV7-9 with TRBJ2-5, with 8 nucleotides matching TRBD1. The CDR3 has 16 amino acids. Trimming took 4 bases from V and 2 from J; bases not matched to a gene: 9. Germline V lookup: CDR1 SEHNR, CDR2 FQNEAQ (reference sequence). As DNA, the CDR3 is TGTGCCAGCAGCTCGCATCCGGGACAGGAGCAAGAGACCCAGTACTTC. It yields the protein CASSSHPGQEQETQYF.

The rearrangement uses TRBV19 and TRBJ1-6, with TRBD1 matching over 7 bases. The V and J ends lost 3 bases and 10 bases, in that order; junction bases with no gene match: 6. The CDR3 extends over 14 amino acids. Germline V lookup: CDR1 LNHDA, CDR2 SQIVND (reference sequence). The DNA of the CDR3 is TGTGCCAGTAGTATTGACAGGGTAGCCTCACCCCTCCACTTT. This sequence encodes CASSIDRVASPLHF.

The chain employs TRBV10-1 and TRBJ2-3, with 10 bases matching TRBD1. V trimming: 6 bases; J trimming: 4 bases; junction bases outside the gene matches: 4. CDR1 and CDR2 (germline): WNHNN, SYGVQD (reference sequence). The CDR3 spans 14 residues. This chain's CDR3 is CASSAGTGADTQYF. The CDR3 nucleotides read TGCGCCAGCAGCGCCGGGACAGGGGCAGATACGCAGTATTTT.

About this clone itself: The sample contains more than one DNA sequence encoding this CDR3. The CDR3 reads CASSQLGTANTEAFF. The CDR3 coding sequence is TGTGCCAGCTCACAACTCGGGACAGCGAACACTGAAGCTTTCTTT. This chain uses TRBV18 with TRBJ1-1; 7 bases are a match to TRBD1. CDR3 length: 15 amino acids. J gave up 1 base and V 4 bases, and 6 bases lay outside the gene matches. CDR1 and CDR2 from the germline V gene are KGHSH and LQKENI. The variable domain in full, with the rest retrieved from reference TRBV18 and TRBJ1-1, is NAGVMQNPRHLVRRRGQEARLRCSPMKGHSHVYWYRQLPEEGLKFMVYLQKENIIDESGMPKERFSAEFPKEGPSILRIQQVVRGDSAAYFCASSQLGTANTEAFFGQGTRLTVV.